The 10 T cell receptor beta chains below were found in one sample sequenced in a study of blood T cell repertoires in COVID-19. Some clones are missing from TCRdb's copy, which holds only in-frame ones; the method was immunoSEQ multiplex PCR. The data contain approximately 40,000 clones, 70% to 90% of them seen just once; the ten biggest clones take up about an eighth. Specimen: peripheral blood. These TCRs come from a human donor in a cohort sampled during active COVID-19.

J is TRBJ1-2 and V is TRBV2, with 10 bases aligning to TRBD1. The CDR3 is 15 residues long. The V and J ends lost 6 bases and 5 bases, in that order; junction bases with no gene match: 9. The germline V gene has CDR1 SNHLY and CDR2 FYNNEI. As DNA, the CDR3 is TGTGCCAGCAGCCAAGGACAGGGGGAGTGGTATGGCTACACCTTC. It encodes CASSQGQGEWYGYTF.

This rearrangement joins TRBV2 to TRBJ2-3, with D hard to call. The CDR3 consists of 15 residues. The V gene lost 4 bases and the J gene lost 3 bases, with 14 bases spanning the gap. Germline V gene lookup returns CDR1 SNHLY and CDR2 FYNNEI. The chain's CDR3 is CASSALVGRTDTQYF. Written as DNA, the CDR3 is TGTGCCAGCAGTGCACTTGTGGGCCGTACAGATACGCAGTATTTT.

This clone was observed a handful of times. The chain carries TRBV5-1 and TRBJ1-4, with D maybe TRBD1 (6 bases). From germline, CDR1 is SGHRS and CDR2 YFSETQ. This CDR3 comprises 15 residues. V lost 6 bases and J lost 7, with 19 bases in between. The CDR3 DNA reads TGCGCCAGCACCCTGGGGGGGGCTGGTGGTGAAAAACTGTTTTTT. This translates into CASTLGGAGGEKLFF.

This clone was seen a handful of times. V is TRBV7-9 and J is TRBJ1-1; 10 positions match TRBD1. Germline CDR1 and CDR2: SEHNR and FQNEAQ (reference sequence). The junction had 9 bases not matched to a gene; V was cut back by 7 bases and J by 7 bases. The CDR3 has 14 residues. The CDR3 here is CASTSGTGAVEAFF. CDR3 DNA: TGTGCCAGCACCTCCGGGACAGGGGCTGTTGAAGCTTTCTTT.

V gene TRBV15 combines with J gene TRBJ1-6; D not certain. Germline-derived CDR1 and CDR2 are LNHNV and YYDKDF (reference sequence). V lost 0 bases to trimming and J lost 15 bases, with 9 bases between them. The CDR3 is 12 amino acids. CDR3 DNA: TGTGCCACCAGCAGAGATCGGGTGGGCCTCCACTTT. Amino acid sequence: CATSRDRVGLHF.

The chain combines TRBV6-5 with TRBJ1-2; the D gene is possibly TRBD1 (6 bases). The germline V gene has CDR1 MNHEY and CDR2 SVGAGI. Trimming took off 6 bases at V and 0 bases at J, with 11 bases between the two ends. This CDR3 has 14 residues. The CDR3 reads CASRSTGSNYGYTF. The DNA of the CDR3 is TGTGCCAGCAGATCGACAGGTTCTAACTATGGCTACACCTTC.

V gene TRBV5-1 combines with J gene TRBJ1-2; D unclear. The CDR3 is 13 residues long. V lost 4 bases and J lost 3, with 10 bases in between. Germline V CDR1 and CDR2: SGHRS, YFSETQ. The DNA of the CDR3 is TGCGCCAGCAGCCTCCCCCCGGACTATGGCTACACCTTC. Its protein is CASSLPPDYGYTF. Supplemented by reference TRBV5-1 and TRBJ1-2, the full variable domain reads KAGVTQTPRYLIKTRGQQVTLSCSPISGHRSVSWYQQTPGQGLQFLFEYFSETQRNKGNFPGRFSGRQFSNSRSEMNVSTLELGDSALYLCASSLPPDYGYTFGSGTRLTVV.

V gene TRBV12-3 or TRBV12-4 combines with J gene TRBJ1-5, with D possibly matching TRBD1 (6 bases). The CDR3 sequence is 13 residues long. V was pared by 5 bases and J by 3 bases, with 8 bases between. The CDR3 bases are TGTGCCAGCAGTACAGGGAACAATCAGCCCCAGCATTTT. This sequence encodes CASSTGNNQPQHF.

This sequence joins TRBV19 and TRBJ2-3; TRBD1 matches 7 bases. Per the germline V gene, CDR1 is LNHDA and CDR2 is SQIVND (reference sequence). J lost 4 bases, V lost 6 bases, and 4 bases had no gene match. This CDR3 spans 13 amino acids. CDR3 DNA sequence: TGTGCCAGTAGCGATACAGGGGCAGATACGCAGTATTTT. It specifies CASSDTGADTQYF.

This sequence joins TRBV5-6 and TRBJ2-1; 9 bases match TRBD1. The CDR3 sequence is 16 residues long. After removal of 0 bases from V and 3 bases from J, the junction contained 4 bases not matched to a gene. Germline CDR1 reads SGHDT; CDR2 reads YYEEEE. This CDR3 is CASSLVGTGNYNEQFF. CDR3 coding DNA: TGTGCCAGCAGCTTGGTCGGGACAGGGAACTACAATGAGCAGTTCTTC.